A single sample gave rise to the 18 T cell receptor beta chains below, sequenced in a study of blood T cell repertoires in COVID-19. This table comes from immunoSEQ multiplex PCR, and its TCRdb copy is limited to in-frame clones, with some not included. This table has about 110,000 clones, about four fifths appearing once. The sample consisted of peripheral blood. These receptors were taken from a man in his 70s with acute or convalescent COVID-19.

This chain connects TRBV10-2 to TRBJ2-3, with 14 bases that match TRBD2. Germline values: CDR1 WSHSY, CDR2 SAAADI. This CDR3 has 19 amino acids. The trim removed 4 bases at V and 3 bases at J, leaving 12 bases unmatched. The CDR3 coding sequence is TGCGCCAGCAGTGGGAGACTAGCGGGGGGGCCCGGAGTTACAGATACGCAGTATTTT. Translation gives CASSGRLAGGPGVTDTQYF.

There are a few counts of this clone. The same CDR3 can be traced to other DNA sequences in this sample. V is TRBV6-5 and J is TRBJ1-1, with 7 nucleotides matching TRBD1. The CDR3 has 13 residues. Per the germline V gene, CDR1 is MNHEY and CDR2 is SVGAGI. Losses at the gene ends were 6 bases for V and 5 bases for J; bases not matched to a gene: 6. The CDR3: CASRRDRRTEAFF. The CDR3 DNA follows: TGTGCCAGCAGACGGGACAGAAGAACTGAAGCTTTCTTT.

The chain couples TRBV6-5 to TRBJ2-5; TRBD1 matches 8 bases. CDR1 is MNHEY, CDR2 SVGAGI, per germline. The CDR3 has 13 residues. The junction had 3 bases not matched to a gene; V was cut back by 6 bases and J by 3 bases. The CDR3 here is CASRRQGKETQYF. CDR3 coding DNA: TGTGCCAGCAGGCGACAGGGGAAAGAGACCCAGTACTTC.

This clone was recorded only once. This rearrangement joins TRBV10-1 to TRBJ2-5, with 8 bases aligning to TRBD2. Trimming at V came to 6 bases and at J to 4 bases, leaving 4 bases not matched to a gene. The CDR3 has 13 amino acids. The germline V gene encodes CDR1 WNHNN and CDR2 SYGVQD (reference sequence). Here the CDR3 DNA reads TGCGCCAGCAGCGCCAGCGGGGGAGAGACCCAGTACTTC. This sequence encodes CASSASGGETQYF.

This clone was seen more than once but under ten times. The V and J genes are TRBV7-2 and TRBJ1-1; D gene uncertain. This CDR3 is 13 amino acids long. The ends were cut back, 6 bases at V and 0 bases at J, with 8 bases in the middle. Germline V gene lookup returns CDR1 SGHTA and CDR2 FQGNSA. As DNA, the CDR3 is TGTGCCAGCAGGAGAGGGATGAACACTGAAGCTTTCTTT. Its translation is CASRRGMNTEAFF.

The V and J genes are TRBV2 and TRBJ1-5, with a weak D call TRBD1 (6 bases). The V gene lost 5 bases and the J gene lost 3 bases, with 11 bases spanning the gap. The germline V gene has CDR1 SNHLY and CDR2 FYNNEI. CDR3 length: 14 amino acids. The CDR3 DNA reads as TGTGCCAGCAGTCTTGACAGGACCAATCAGCCCCAGCATTTT. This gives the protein CASSLDRTNQPQHF.

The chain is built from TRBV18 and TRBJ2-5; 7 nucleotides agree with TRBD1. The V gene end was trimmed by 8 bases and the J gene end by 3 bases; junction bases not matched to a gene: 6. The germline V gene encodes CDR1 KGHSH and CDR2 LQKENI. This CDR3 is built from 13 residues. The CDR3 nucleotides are TGTGCCAGCCACAGGGGAGAGAAAGAGACCCAGTACTTC. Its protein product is CASHRGEKETQYF.

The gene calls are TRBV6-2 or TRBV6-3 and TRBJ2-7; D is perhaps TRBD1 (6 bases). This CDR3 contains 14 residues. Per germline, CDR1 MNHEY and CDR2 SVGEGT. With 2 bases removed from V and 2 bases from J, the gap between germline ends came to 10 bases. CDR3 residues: CASSYVGTPYEQYF. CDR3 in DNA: TGTGCCAGCAGTTACGTAGGGACACCCTACGAGCAGTACTTC.

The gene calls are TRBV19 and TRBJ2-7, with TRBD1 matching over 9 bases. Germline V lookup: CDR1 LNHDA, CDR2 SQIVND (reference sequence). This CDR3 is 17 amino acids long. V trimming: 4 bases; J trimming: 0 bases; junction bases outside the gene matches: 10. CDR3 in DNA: TGTGCCAGTAGTAGTTCGGATTTGGGACAGGGCTCCTACGAGCAGTACTTC. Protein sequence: CASSSSDLGQGSYEQYF.

DNA for the CDR3: TGTGCCAGCAGAACCCACAGGGTCACTGAAGCTTTCTTT. Amino acid sequence: CASRTHRVTEAFF. The chain couples TRBV6-5 to TRBJ1-1; tentatively, D is TRBD1 (6 bases). Germline assignment: CDR1 MNHEY and CDR2 SVGAGI. The V gene lost 6 bases and the J gene lost 4 bases, with 12 bases spanning the gap. This CDR3 region has 13 residues.

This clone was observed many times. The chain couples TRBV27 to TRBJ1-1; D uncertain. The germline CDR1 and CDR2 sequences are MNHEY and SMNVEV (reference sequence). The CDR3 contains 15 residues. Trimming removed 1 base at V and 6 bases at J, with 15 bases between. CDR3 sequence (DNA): TGTGCCAGCAGTTTATATGGGGAATTCGGGGCTGAAGCTTTCTTT. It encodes CASSLYGEFGAEAFF.

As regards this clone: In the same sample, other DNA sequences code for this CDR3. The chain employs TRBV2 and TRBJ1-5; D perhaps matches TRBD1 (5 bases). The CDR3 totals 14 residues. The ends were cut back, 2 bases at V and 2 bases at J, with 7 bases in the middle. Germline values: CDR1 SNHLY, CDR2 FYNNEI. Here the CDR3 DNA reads TGTGCCAGCAGTGAACAGGGTGGCAATCAGCCCCAGCATTTT. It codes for CASSEQGGNQPQHF.

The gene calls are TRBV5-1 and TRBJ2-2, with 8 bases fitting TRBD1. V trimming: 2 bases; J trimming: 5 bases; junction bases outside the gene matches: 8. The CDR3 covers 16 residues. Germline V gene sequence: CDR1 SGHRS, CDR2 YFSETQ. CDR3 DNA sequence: TGCGCCAGCAGCTTAATAGACAGGGGACGGACCGGGGAGCTGTTTTTT. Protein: CASSLIDRGRTGELFF.

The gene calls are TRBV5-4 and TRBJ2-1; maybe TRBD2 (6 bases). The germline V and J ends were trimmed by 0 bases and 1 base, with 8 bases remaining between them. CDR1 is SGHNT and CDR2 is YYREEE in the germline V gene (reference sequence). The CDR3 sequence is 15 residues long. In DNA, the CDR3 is TGTGCCAGCAGCTTGGACGGGGGTTCCTACAATGAGCAGTTCTTC. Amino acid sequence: CASSLDGGSYNEQFF.

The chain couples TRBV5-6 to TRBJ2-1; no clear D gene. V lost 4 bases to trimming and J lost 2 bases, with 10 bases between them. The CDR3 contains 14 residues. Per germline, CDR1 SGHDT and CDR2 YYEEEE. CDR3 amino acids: CASSPPETYNEQFF. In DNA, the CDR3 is TGTGCCAGCAGCCCCCCCGAGACCTACAATGAGCAGTTCTTC. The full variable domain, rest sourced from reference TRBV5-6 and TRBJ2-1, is DAGVTQSPTHLIKTRGQQVTLRCSPKSGHDTVSWYQQALGQGPQFIFQYYEEEERQRGNFPDRFSGHQFPNYSSELNVNALLLGDSALYLCASSPPETYNEQFFGPGTRLTVL.

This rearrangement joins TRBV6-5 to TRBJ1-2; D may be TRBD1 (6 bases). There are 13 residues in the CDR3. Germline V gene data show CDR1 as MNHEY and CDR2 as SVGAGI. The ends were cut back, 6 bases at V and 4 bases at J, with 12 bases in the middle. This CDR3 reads CASRGGRGYGYTF. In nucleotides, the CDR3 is TGTGCCAGCAGGGGTGGCAGGGGCTATGGCTACACCTTC.

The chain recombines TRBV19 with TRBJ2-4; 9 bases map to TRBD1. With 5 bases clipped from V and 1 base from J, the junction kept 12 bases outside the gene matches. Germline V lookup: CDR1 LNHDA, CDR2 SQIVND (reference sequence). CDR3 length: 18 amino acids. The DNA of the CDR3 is TGTGCCAGTAGTCCGGGACAGGGTTACTCGGTCGCCAAAAACATTCAGTACTTC. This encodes CASSPGQGYSVAKNIQYF.

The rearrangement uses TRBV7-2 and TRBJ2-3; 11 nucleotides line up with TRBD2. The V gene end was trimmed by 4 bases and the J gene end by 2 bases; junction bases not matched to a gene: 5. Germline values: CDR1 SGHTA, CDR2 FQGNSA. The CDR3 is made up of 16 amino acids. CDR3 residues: CASSSRLAGSTDTQYF. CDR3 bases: TGTGCCAGCAGCTCCCGACTAGCGGGGTCCACAGATACGCAGTATTTT.